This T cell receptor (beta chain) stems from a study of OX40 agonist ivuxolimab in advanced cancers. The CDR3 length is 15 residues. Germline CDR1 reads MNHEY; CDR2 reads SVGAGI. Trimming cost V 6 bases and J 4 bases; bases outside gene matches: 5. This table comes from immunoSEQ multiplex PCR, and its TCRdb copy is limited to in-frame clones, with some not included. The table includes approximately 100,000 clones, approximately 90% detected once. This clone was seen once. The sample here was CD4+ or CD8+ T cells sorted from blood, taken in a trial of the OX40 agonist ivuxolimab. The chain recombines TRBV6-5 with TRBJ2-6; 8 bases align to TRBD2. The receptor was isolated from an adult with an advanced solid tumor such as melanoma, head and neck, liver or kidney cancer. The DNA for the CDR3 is TGTGCCAGCAGGACGGGAGGGGGAGGGGCCAACGTCCTGACTTTC. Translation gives CASRTGGGGANVLTF.